The 26 T cell receptor beta chains below all came from one sample that was sequenced in a study of cytomegalovirus exposure and HLA in healthy donors. Primers for the PCR totalled 60 Vbeta and 13 Jbeta. The data were produced by immunoSEQ multiplex PCR, yet TCRdb's version contains in-frame clones alone and is incomplete. The top ten clones hold 1.5% of a sample with 130,000 or so clones, over 80% of them seen once. The sequenced sample consisted of PBMCs. The origin of the receptors is a man in his forties or fifties in good health and CMV-seronegative.

This rearrangement joins TRBV7-8 to TRBJ2-1; a weak D match, TRBD2 (5 bases). From germline, CDR1 is SGHVS and CDR2 FQNEAQ. This CDR3 region has 15 residues. Trimming stripped 5 bases from V and 2 bases from J, with 13 bases between. As DNA, the CDR3 is TGTGCCAGCAGCCTTGATACCGGGGCCTACAATGAGCAGTTCTTC. This codes for CASSLDTGAYNEQFF.

The chain carries TRBV7-3 and TRBJ1-3, with 10 bases identical to TRBD1. With 5 bases clipped from V and 2 bases from J, the junction kept 6 bases outside the gene matches. CDR3 length: 16 residues. Germline CDR1 reads SGHTA; CDR2 reads FQGTGA. The CDR3 coding sequence is TGTGCCAGCAGCGAACGAGGGACAGGGGCTGGAAACACCATATATTTT. It is translated as CASSERGTGAGNTIYF.

The chain combines TRBV2 with TRBJ2-5, with 7 bases that match TRBD1. V trimming: 10 bases; J trimming: 0 bases; junction bases outside the gene matches: 11. CDR3 length equals 15 residues. CDR1 is SNHLY and CDR2 is FYNNEI in the germline V gene. CDR3 nucleotides: TGTGCCACGCTCAACCCCAGGGGGTACCAAGAGACCCAGTACTTC. Translated: CATLNPRGYQETQYF.

To note about this clone: One end of the junction does not line up with germline, which may come from a read error. The chain has TRBV18 and TRBJ1-1, with 7 nucleotides matching TRBD1. CDR1 is KGHSH, CDR2 LQKENI, per germline. CDR3 size: 14 residues. This CDR3 is CASSLGQDHTEALF. As DNA, the CDR3 is TGTGCCAGCTCACTCGGACAGGATCACACTGAAGCTCTCTTT.

V gene TRBV7-9 combines with J gene TRBJ2-1; 9 positions agree with TRBD2. Germline CDR1 reads SEHNR; CDR2 reads FQNEAQ (reference sequence). V shed 1 base and J 7 bases; nucleotides not matched to a gene: 8. CDR3 length: 16 amino acids. This chain's CDR3 is CASSLEKWREGNEQFF. CDR3 DNA sequence: TGTGCCAGCAGCTTAGAAAAGTGGCGGGAGGGAAATGAGCAGTTCTTC.

This clone was detected only a few times. The chain joins TRBV4-1 to TRBJ1-1, with a tentative D call TRBD1 (5 bases). Trimming shortened V by 0 bases and J by 6 bases, and 8 bases separated the two germline ends. CDR1 and CDR2 from the germline V gene are MGHRA and YSYEKL. This CDR3 has 13 residues. The CDR3 DNA reads as TGCGCCAGCAGCCAAGACAGGGTCCCTGAAGCTTTCTTT. Translated: CASSQDRVPEAFF.

V gene TRBV21-1 combines with J gene TRBJ2-1; the table's TRBD2 call for D was not verified on the DNA. TRBV21-1 is tagged as a pseudogene. The CDR3 is 15 amino acids. The CDR3 is CASSYIGLADNEQFF. DNA of the CDR3: TGTGCCAGCAGCTACATTGGACTAGCGGACAATGAGCAGTTCTTC.

V gene TRBV4-3 combines with J gene TRBJ2-1; TRBD2 matches at 9 bases. The CDR3 is 13 amino acids. With V trimmed by 4 bases and J by 9 bases, 4 bases remained unmatched. Per germline, CDR1 LGHNA and CDR2 YSLEER. The CDR3 DNA sequence: TGCGCCAGCAGCCCGGGACTAGCCAGTGAGCAGTTCTTC. Protein sequence: CASSPGLASEQFF.

This chain links TRBV5-1 with TRBJ1-4, with 8 bases fitting TRBD1. The germline V gene has CDR1 SGHRS and CDR2 YFSETQ. Trimming took 6 bases from V and 8 from J; bases not matched to a gene: 12. The CDR3 extends over 15 amino acids. CDR3: CASNYGQGRGEKLFF. CDR3 DNA sequence: TGCGCCAGCAACTATGGACAGGGACGAGGCGAAAAACTGTTTTTT.

The chain employs TRBV7-9 and TRBJ1-1, with D tentatively TRBD1 (5 bases). The CDR3 covers 16 residues. Deletions cut 5 bases from V and 1 base from J, with 17 bases between. Per germline, CDR1 SEHNR and CDR2 FQNEAQ (reference sequence). The CDR3 region is CASSRSGGVTNTEAFF. In nucleotides, the CDR3 is TGTGCCAGCAGCAGATCGGGGGGGGTCACGAACACTGAAGCTTTCTTT. Drawing the rest from reference TRBV7-9 and TRBJ1-1, the complete variable domain is DTGVSQNPRHKITKRGQNVTFRCDPISEHNRLYWYRQTLGQGPEFLTYFQNEAQLEKSRLLSDRFSAERPKGSFSTLEIQRTEQGDSAMYLCASSRSGGVTNTEAFFGQGTRLTVV.

The genes are TRBV6-1 and TRBJ2-3; 11 bases agree with TRBD2. This CDR3 spans 16 amino acids. With V trimmed by 2 bases and J by 1 base, 2 bases remained unmatched. Germline CDR1 reads MNHNS; CDR2 reads SASEGT. CDR3 bases: TGTGCCAGCAGTGAAACGACTAGCGGGGGCACAGATACGCAGTATTTT. Translating it yields CASSETTSGGTDTQYF.

This chain connects TRBV11-2 to TRBJ1-5; D is unresolved. V shed 3 bases and J shed 5 bases, with 8 bases lying between them. The CDR3 is made up of 13 amino acids. Germline V gene lookup returns CDR1 SGHAT and CDR2 FQNNGV. The CDR3: CASSFNADQPQHF. The CDR3 DNA follows: TGTGCCAGCAGCTTCAACGCGGATCAGCCCCAGCATTTT.

The count of this clone is one. The V gene is TRBV6-5, the J gene TRBJ2-7; 12 bases match TRBD1. CDR3 length equals 14 residues. J lost 6 bases, V lost 6 bases, and 6 bases had no gene match. Germline lookup yields CDR1 MNHEY and CDR2 SVGAGI. DNA for the CDR3: TGTGCCAGCAGCCTGGGACAGGGGGCGTGCGAGCAGTACTTC. Translated, it gives CASSLGQGACEQYF.

This clone was recorded only once. The chain recombines TRBV7-2 with TRBJ2-1, with 12 bases identical to TRBD2. The CDR3 sequence is 17 residues long. Germline CDR1 is SGHTA and CDR2 is FQGNSA. The V and J ends lost 3 bases and 3 bases, in that order; junction bases with no gene match: 6. The CDR3: CASSLASGRGGYNEQFF. The CDR3 nucleotides read TGTGCCAGCAGCTTGGCTAGCGGGAGGGGCGGCTACAATGAGCAGTTCTTC.

The V call is TRBV10-3, the J call TRBJ2-2; TRBD1 matches 7 bases. The germline CDR1 and CDR2 sequences are ENHRY and SYGVKD. V lost 7 bases, J lost 6 bases, and 11 bases stayed unmatched. The CDR3 runs to 15 residues. CDR3 residues: CAITERRQGPGELFF. In DNA form, the CDR3 reads TGTGCCATCACCGAACGGCGACAGGGACCCGGGGAGCTGTTTTTT.

The gene calls are TRBV7-3 and TRBJ2-1; D might be TRBD1 (6 bases). The V gene's germline CDR1 is SGHTA and CDR2 FQGTGA. Trimming shortened V by 4 bases and J by 5 bases, and 15 bases separated the two germline ends. The CDR3 contains 15 residues. The CDR3 bases are TGTGCCAGCAGCTCCGCTACAGGGTGGAACAATGAGCAGTTCTTC. Amino acid sequence: CASSSATGWNNEQFF.

The chain employs TRBV6-6 and TRBJ2-7, with 9 bases fitting TRBD1. Germline CDR1 is MNHNY and CDR2 is SVGAGI (reference sequence). The length of the CDR3 is 14 residues. The V gene end was trimmed by 4 bases and the J gene end by 4 bases; junction bases not matched to a gene: 5. The CDR3 loop is CASSSTTGGYEQYF. CDR3 in DNA: TGTGCCAGCAGTTCGACGACAGGGGGGTACGAGCAGTACTTC.

The V and J genes are TRBV18 and TRBJ1-2, with 7 bases identical to TRBD1. The trim removed 2 bases at V and 4 bases at J, leaving 4 bases unmatched. The CDR3 is made up of 14 amino acids. Germline CDR1 reads KGHSH; CDR2 reads LQKENI. CDR3 DNA sequence: TGTGCCAGCTCACCAAGTCGACAGGGCTATGGCTACACCTTC. Encoded protein: CASSPSRQGYGYTF.

The chain has TRBV19 and TRBJ1-2; 7 bases match TRBD1. J was trimmed by 8 bases and V by 2 bases; bases with no gene match: 8. Per the germline V gene, CDR1 is LNHDA and CDR2 is SQIVND (reference sequence). The CDR3 spans 14 residues. The CDR3 region is CASSIKEGARGYTF. CDR3 bases: TGTGCCAGTAGTATAAAAGAGGGGGCGCGAGGCTACACCTTC.

The CDR3, as DNA: TGCAGCGTTGGGGGACAGGAAGAGACCCAGTACTTC. It specifies CSVGGQEETQYF. The chain uses TRBV29-1 and TRBJ2-5; 8 bases are shared with TRBD1. CDR3 size: 12 residues. The trim removed 4 bases at V and 3 bases at J, leaving 1 base unmatched. Per the germline V gene, CDR1 is SQVTM and CDR2 is ANQGSEA.

The chain links TRBV18 to TRBJ2-7; TRBD1 might be the D (6 bases). Between the trimmed V and J ends, which lost 1 base and 4 bases, there was a span of 8 bases. From germline, CDR1 is KGHSH and CDR2 LQKENI. The CDR3 runs 13 residues. DNA of the CDR3: TGTGCCAGCTCACCACAGGACAGATACGAGCAGTACTTC. Its translation is CASSPQDRYEQYF. Variable domain in full (rest from reference TRBV18 and TRBJ2-7): NAGVMQNPRHLVRRRGQEARLRCSPMKGHSHVYWYRQLPEEGLKFMVYLQKENIIDESGMPKERFSAEFPKEGPSILRIQQVVRGDSAAYFCASSPQDRYEQYFGPGTRLTVT.

The rearrangement links TRBV6-6 to TRBJ1-4; maybe TRBD1 (6 bases). The CDR3 is 16 residues long. Germline lookup yields CDR1 MNHNY and CDR2 SVGAGI (reference sequence). V was shortened by 2 bases and J by 7 bases, with 17 bases between the two germline ends. The chain's CDR3 is CASSYPAQGWTEKLFF. The CDR3 region has the DNA TGTGCCAGCAGTTACCCCGCACAGGGATGGACTGAAAAACTGTTTTTT.

The chain recombines TRBV6-1 with TRBJ2-1, with 14 bases matching TRBD2. Losses at the gene ends were 4 bases for V and 4 bases for J; bases not matched to a gene: 12. The CDR3 is 19 residues long. Germline V lookup: CDR1 MNHNS, CDR2 SASEGT. The CDR3 DNA sequence: TGTGCCAGCAGTGGAAGACCGGGACTAGCGGGAGTGGGTTACAATGAGCAGTTCTTC. This codes for CASSGRPGLAGVGYNEQFF.

The gene calls are TRBV7-3 and TRBJ2-3, with TRBD2 matching over 12 bases. CDR1 and CDR2 (germline): SGHTA, FQGTGA. The CDR3 is 15 residues long. Losses at the gene ends were 5 bases for V and 5 bases for J; bases not matched to a gene: 5. The CDR3 region is CASSETSGGRDTQYF. CDR3 nucleotides: TGTGCCAGCAGCGAGACTAGCGGGGGTCGAGATACGCAGTATTTT.

This chain links TRBV4-3 with TRBJ2-1; TRBD2 aligns across 12 bases. CDR3 size: 16 residues. The germline CDR1 and CDR2 sequences are LGHNA and YSLEER. V lost 0 bases to trimming and J lost 6 bases; unmatched junction nucleotides: 3. CDR3 sequence: CASSQDQLAGGNEQFF. As DNA, the CDR3 is TGCGCCAGCAGCCAAGATCAACTAGCGGGGGGCAATGAGCAGTTCTTC.

This chain links TRBV27 with TRBJ2-2; D not resolved. The CDR3 spans 14 residues. Germline lookup yields CDR1 MNHEY and CDR2 SMNVEV (reference sequence). V gave up 3 bases and J gave up 4 bases, with 9 bases separating them. The CDR3 spells CASSFTPSTGELFF. DNA of the CDR3: TGTGCCAGCAGTTTCACACCTTCCACCGGGGAGCTGTTTTTT.